What follows are 10 T cell receptor beta chains derived from one specimen sequenced in a study of T cells after yellow fever vaccination. MiXCR, applied by TCRdb to the 5' RACE reads, yields one record per CDR3 protein. The table has about 220,000 distinct CDR3 sequences, approximately 3.3% seen once. Sequences were derived from CD4+ T cells sorted from PBMCs, sampled 10 days after the yellow fever booster vaccination. The receptors were sampled from a man in his late teens or twenties who received the YFV17D yellow fever vaccine.

Ten or more counts support this clonotype. CDR3 in DNA: TGTGCCAGCTCAACGAACTATGGCTACACCTTC. As protein: CASSTNYGYTF. This chain links TRBV12-3 or TRBV12-4 with TRBJ1-2; no definite D call. Trimming took off 8 bases at V and 2 bases at J, with 6 bases between the two ends. CDR3 length: 11 amino acids.

This clonotype was detected many times. This chain uses TRBV10-3 with TRBJ1-5; 8 positions agree with TRBD1. In germline, CDR1 is ENHRY, CDR2 SYGVKD. Losses at the gene ends were 2 bases for V and 3 bases for J; bases not matched to a gene: 3. The CDR3 sequence is 15 residues long. For the CDR3, the DNA is TGTGCCATCAGTGAGCCGGGACAGGACAATCAGCCCCAGCATTTT. Its protein is CAISEPGQDNQPQHF.

This clonotype was recorded many times. The rearrangement joins TRBV19 to TRBJ2-6; TRBD1 matches 10 bases. V dropped 3 bases and J dropped 2; count of bases not matched to a gene: 1. The CDR3 has 16 amino acids. Germline CDR1 and CDR2: LNHDA and SQIVND (reference sequence). CDR3: CASSMTGGAGANVLTF. In nucleotides, the CDR3 is TGTGCCAGTAGTATGACAGGGGGCGCTGGGGCCAACGTCCTGACTTTC.

This clonotype was counted between two and nine times. The chain couples TRBV5-1 to TRBJ2-5, with 11 positions matching TRBD1. The CDR3 is 15 amino acids. The germline V gene encodes CDR1 SGHRS and CDR2 YFSETQ. Losses at the gene ends were 4 bases for V and 2 bases for J; bases not matched to a gene: 4. CDR3 loop: CASSAGTGGQETQYF. In DNA form, the CDR3 reads TGCGCCAGCAGCGCCGGGACAGGGGGGCAAGAGACCCAGTACTTC.

This clonotype was picked up many times. The chain has TRBV5-6 and TRBJ2-3; no definite D call. Germline CDR1 SGHDT, CDR2 YYEEEE. Trimming left V 4 bases short and J 1 base short, with 10 bases between. The CDR3 covers 14 residues. CDR3 loop: CASSLNSGTDTQYF. CDR3 coding DNA: TGTGCCAGCAGCCTTAATAGTGGCACAGATACGCAGTATTTT.

This clonotype has more than one count but fewer than ten. The gene calls are TRBV7-9 and TRBJ1-5, with D unresolved. The V and J ends lost 1 base and 1 base respectively, with 11 bases between them. Germline CDR1 and CDR2: SEHNR and FQNEAQ (reference sequence). The CDR3 has 16 residues. The CDR3 region is CASSLGAGLSNQPQHF. CDR3 nucleotide sequence: TGTGCCAGCAGCTTAGGGGCGGGTTTAAGCAATCAGCCCCAGCATTTT. Supplemented by reference TRBV7-9 and TRBJ1-5, the full variable domain reads DTGVSQNPRHKITKRGQNVTFRCDPISEHNRLYWYRQTLGQGPEFLTYFQNEAQLEKSRLLSDRFSAERPKGSFSTLEIQRTEQGDSAMYLCASSLGAGLSNQPQHFGDGTRLSIL.

This clonotype was detected only a few times. The V call is TRBV28, the J call TRBJ2-6, with a weak D call TRBD2 (6 bases). Per the germline V gene, CDR1 is MDHEN and CDR2 is SYDVKM. This CDR3 comprises 17 residues. Trimming stripped 6 bases from V and 2 bases from J, with 17 bases between. CDR3 bases: TGTGCCAGCAGCTCCCCGGGGGATAACCCTGGGGCCAACGTCCTGACTTTC. This sequence encodes CASSSPGDNPGANVLTF.

In its sample, this clonotype was seen many times. The CDR3: CSASASGGASYEQYF. The DNA for the CDR3 is TGCAGTGCTTCGGCTAGCGGGGGGGCCTCCTACGAGCAGTACTTC. This chain connects TRBV20-1 to TRBJ2-7; 12 bases map to TRBD2. Germline-derived CDR1 and CDR2 are DFQATT and SNEGSKA (reference sequence). The length of the CDR3 is 15 residues. After removal of 5 bases from V and 0 bases from J, the junction contained 5 bases not matched to a gene.

This clonotype was recorded many times. The gene calls are TRBV6-2 or TRBV6-3 and TRBJ2-4; D tentatively reads TRBD1 or TRBD2 (5 bases each). V lost 6 bases and J 0 bases, leaving 24 bases between the germline ends. The CDR3 length is 19 residues. Germline lookup yields CDR1 MNHEY and CDR2 SVGEGT. CDR3 region: CASRGPNPGPNLAKNIQYF. In DNA form, the CDR3 reads TGTGCCAGCAGGGGCCCAAACCCGGGACCCAACCTAGCCAAAAACATTCAGTACTTC.

This clonotype was counted many times. CDR3 bases: TGTGCCAGCAGCGCAGGGAAAGGGGAGCAGTACGTC. Translating it yields CASSAGKGEQYV. This rearrangement joins TRBV7-9 to TRBJ2-7; maybe TRBD1 (5 bases). The CDR3 sequence is 12 residues long. Between the trimmed V and J ends, which lost 5 bases and 7 bases, there was a span of 12 bases. In germline, CDR1 is SEHNR, CDR2 FQNEAQ (reference sequence).